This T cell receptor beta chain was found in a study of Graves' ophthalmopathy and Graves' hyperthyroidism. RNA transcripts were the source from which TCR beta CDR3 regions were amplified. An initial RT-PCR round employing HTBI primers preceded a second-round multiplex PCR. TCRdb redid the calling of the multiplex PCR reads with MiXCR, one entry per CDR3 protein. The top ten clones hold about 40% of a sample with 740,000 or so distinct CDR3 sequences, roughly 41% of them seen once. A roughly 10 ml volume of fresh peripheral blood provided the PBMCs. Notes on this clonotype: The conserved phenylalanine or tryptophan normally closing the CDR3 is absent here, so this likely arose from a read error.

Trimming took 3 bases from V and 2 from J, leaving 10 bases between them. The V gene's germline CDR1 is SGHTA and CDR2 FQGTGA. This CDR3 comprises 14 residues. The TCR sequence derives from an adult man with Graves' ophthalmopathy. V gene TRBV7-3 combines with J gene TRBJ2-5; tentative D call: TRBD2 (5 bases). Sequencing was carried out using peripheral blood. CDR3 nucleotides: TGTGCCAGCAGCTTGGCCGGGGAACAAGAGACCCAGTACATG. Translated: CASSLAGEQETQYM.